The sequence of this T cell receptor beta chain was determined in a study of blood T cell repertoires in COVID-19. Only in-frame clones appear in the TCRdb table, and some are missing; sequencing was by immunoSEQ multiplex PCR. The sample holds about 130,000 clones, approximately 80% seen once. The CDR3 is 16 amino acids. The ends lost 5 bases at V and 0 bases at J; junction bases unmatched: 6. Germline CDR1 reads MNHEY; CDR2 reads SMNVEV (reference sequence). The source material was peripheral blood. The chain uses TRBV27 and TRBJ2-3; 9 nucleotides match TRBD1. The TCR sequence derives from a woman aged 60-70 years with active or convalescent COVID-19. CDR3 bases: TGTGCCAGCAGTAGACAGGGGGAGTTGAGCACAGATACGCAGTATTTT. As protein: CASSRQGELSTDTQYF.